This TCR beta chain was retrieved from a study of T cell responses to AZD1222 COVID-19 vaccine. Turning to this clone: Its antigen is currently unknown.

In germline, CDR1 is MGHRA, CDR2 YSYEKL. The CDR3 sequence is 13 residues long. Trimming took off 1 base at V and 0 bases at J, with 4 bases between the two ends. General study points: Sampling captured repertoires only after the peak T cell response.

The repertoire was sequenced with immunoSEQ multiplex PCR; TCRdb's copy has only in-frame clones and lacks some. There are 120,000 to 150,000 clones in the sample; approximately 90% occur only once, and 3% to 4% lies in the top ten. Second-dose schedules of about 4 or about 12 weeks were combined. This specimen consisted of peripheral blood, obtained 28 days after the second AZD1222 dose. The chain recombines TRBV4-1 with TRBJ2-7; D gene ambiguous. The source of this sequence is an adult who received the AZD1222 COVID-19 vaccine. CDR3 nucleotides: TGCGCCAGCAGCCAAGCAGTCTCCTACGAGCAGTACTTC. It yields the protein CASSQAVSYEQYF.